This entry concerns a single T cell receptor (beta chain). The repertoire was sequenced with immunoSEQ multiplex PCR; TCRdb's copy has only in-frame clones and lacks some. The sample carries about 160,000 clones, approximately 88% recorded once. The sample belongs to a study of T cell responses to AZD1222 COVID-19 vaccine. Per the germline V gene, CDR1 is SGHNT and CDR2 is YYREEE (reference sequence). This CDR3 comprises 13 residues. Trimming pared 0 bases from V and 6 bases from J, leaving 9 bases between. Source: peripheral blood, taken 28 days after the second AZD1222 dose. This TCR derives from an adult who received the AZD1222 COVID-19 vaccine. This chain joins TRBV5-4 and TRBJ1-1; tentative D call: TRBD1 (6 bases). Written as DNA, the CDR3 is TGTGCCAGCAGCTTGGACGGGGGGCCTGAAGCTTTCTTT. It is translated as CASSLDGGPEAFF.